This T cell receptor (beta chain) was found in a study of CD8 T cells in ankylosing spondylitis (dated by TCRdb to about 2017). General notes on the study: To find TCR variants linked to disease, the study profiled T cell receptor beta repertoires in ankylosing spondylitis patients and healthy donors. Peripheral blood was sampled, and synovial fluid was additionally collected from ankylosing spondylitis patients. The whole study cohort included 85 to 120 healthy donors and about two dozen ankylosing spondylitis patients.

TCRdb lists the instrument as Illumina MiSeq. Quantitative 5'-RACE with molecular barcodes was used to prepare TCR beta libraries. Per the original workflow: Disease-linked TCR variants were identified with a new computational method built on a probabilistic model of VDJ rearrangement. TCRdb trimmed public reads at Q25 via fastp, called clones via MiXCR and kept in-frame beta chains. Records with the same CDR3 protein are collapsed into one entry carrying the most frequent genes and DNA. The authors' filters were not applied to this entry. This sample has nearly 25,000 distinct CDR3 sequences in its table, and about 15% of those were observed once. The ten largest clones add up to 25% to 30% of the sample. Results the study describes overall, beyond this receptor: A CD8+ phenotype was shown by the disease-linked clones, which were found at relatively low frequencies in peripheral blood. Blood from ankylosing spondylitis patients appeared to be characterized by a TCR beta motif made up of several highly homologous amino acid variants. According to the report, matched synovial fluid samples from ankylosing spondylitis patients were significantly enriched for the disease-linked clones. Some motif variants had previously been reported in the synovial fluid and blood of reactive arthritis patients, which suggests shared mechanisms of disease initiation.

This clonotype was observed at least ten times. Its antigen specificity is not known. Base-call qualities are not available, and no considerably larger clone is one nucleotide away. The sequenced material came from blood. This TCR derives from a male donor with ankylosing spondylitis or in good health (not recorded which).

The sequenced DNA is TGTGCCAGCCTTCGGGCTAGAGCTAACGGGGAGCTGTTTTTT. Its protein reads: CASLRARANGELFF. The chain is made from TRBV6-2 or TRBV6-3 and TRBJ2-2; no D gene can be assigned with confidence. Relative to germline, V is 8 bases shorter and J is 7 bases shorter, with 17 bases between their ends. The CDR3, cysteine through phenylalanine, is 14 amino acids long. The only DNA kept is the CDR3, 42 bases in frame from the first base. The germline V gene yields MNHEY for CDR1 and SVGEGT for CDR2.